The 22 T cell receptor beta chains presented below share a single source sample, sequenced in a study of blood T cell repertoires in COVID-19. Assay: immunoSEQ multiplex PCR; the TCRdb copy retains only in-frame clones and omits some. The profile covers over 250,000 clones, with around 88% appearing a single time and approximately 9.5% taken by the ten largest. Material: PBMCs or T cells enriched from blood (not recorded which). Receptors originate from a middle-aged man who had recovered from COVID-19.

The rearrangement links TRBV10-1 to TRBJ2-2; 7 bases agree with TRBD1. CDR1 and CDR2 (germline): WNHNN, SYGVQD (reference sequence). J was trimmed by 1 base and V by 2 bases; bases with no gene match: 4. The CDR3 spans 16 residues. In DNA form, the CDR3 reads TGCGCCAGCAGTGAGGGGTGGACAGGGAACACCGGGGAGCTGTTTTTT. It translates to CASSEGWTGNTGELFF.

The J gene is TRBJ2-1, the V gene TRBV2; 14 nucleotides line up with TRBD2. CDR3 length: 14 amino acids. The trim removed 8 bases at V and 7 bases at J, leaving 4 bases unmatched. Germline loops: CDR1 SNHLY, CDR2 FYNNEI. The CDR3 bases are TGTGCCAGCCAGACTAGCGGGAGGGGGAATGAGCAGTTCTTC. Its protein product is CASQTSGRGNEQFF.

The V call is TRBV19, the J call TRBJ2-5, with D perhaps matching TRBD2 (6 bases). CDR1 and CDR2 (germline): LNHDA, SQIVND (reference sequence). Trimming cost V 4 bases and J 7 bases, with 16 bases left between them. The CDR3 spans 14 residues. DNA for the CDR3: TGTGCCAGTAGTAATCGGGGCGGGGAGAGGACCCAGTACTTC. Residues: CASSNRGGERTQYF.

The genes are TRBV27 and TRBJ1-2; 10 bases are shared with TRBD1. V shed 2 bases and J 8 bases; nucleotides not matched to a gene: 5. The CDR3 spans 14 residues. Per the germline V gene, CDR1 is MNHEY and CDR2 is SMNVEV (reference sequence). Here the CDR3 reads CASSLGTGAVGYTF. The CDR3 DNA reads TGTGCCAGCAGTTTAGGGACAGGGGCTGTGGGCTACACCTTC.

This chain connects TRBV18 to TRBJ1-2; maybe TRBD1 (5 bases). V lost 2 bases, J lost 3 bases, and 10 bases lay in between. The CDR3 consists of 14 residues. Germline V CDR1 and CDR2: KGHSH, LQKENI. The CDR3 is CASSPSRQHYGYTF. In DNA form, the CDR3 reads TGTGCCAGCTCACCATCGCGACAGCACTATGGCTACACCTTC.

The chain joins TRBV5-1 to TRBJ2-1; D possibly corresponds to TRBD2 (6 bases). Germline V gene sequence: CDR1 SGHRS, CDR2 YFSETQ. The CDR3 consists of 15 residues. V gave up 0 bases and J gave up 4 bases, with 11 bases separating them. CDR3 sequence: CASSLAGSRYNEQFF. CDR3 coding DNA: TGCGCCAGCAGCTTGGCCGGGAGTAGGTACAATGAGCAGTTCTTC. The full variable domain, its missing parts supplied by reference TRBV5-1 and TRBJ2-1, is KAGVTQTPRYLIKTRGQQVTLSCSPISGHRSVSWYQQTPGQGLQFLFEYFSETQRNKGNFPGRFSGRQFSNSRSEMNVSTLELGDSALYLCASSLAGSRYNEQFFGPGTRLTVL.

The chain carries TRBV12-3 or TRBV12-4 and TRBJ1-2; TRBD1 is a possible D gene (5 bases). This CDR3 is 12 amino acids long. V gave up 3 bases and J gave up 7 bases, with 9 bases separating them. This chain's CDR3 is CASSLGQFGYTF. CDR3 DNA sequence: TGTGCCAGCAGTTTGGGGCAGTTTGGCTACACCTTC.

The chain joins TRBV7-6 to TRBJ2-1, with TRBD2 matching 13 bases. The CDR3 runs to 17 residues. Germline CDR1 and CDR2: SGHVS and FNYEAQ. V was pared by 2 bases and J by 7 bases, with 8 bases of the junction left unmatched. The DNA of the CDR3 is TGTGCCAGCAGCTTATCCGGACTAGCGGGAGTTGCTAATGAGCAGTTCTTC. It specifies CASSLSGLAGVANEQFF.

This rearrangement joins TRBV4-1 to TRBJ2-3, with TRBD1 matching over 10 bases. The CDR3 runs to 15 residues. With 4 bases clipped from V and 3 bases from J, the junction kept 4 bases outside the gene matches. CDR1 MGHRA and CDR2 YSYEKL come from the germline V gene. The CDR3 region has the DNA TGCGCCAGCAGCCGTGGACAGGGGGGGACAGATACGCAGTATTTT. It encodes CASSRGQGGTDTQYF.

This chain links TRBV5-4 with TRBJ2-7; possible D gene TRBD2, 6 bases. CDR3 length: 15 amino acids. Germline CDR1 is SGHNT and CDR2 is YYREEE (reference sequence). V shed 0 bases and J shed 0 bases, with 10 bases lying between them. CDR3 residues: CASSLAAGSSYEQYF. In DNA form, the CDR3 reads TGTGCCAGCAGCTTGGCCGCGGGAAGCTCCTACGAGCAGTACTTC.

The genes are TRBV7-8 and TRBJ2-7; D unresolved. Trimming took 5 bases from V and 3 from J, leaving 5 bases between them. The germline gives CDR1 SGHVS, CDR2 FQNEAQ. This CDR3 comprises 11 residues. The CDR3 nucleotides are TGTGCCAGCAGCCCGGTCTACGAGCAGTACTTC. Protein: CASSPVYEQYF.

The V gene is TRBV6-2 or TRBV6-3, the J gene TRBJ1-5; 11 bases are shared with TRBD1. Per germline, CDR1 MNHEY and CDR2 SVGEGT. V shed 0 bases, J shed 4 bases, and the junction held 5 bases outside the gene matches. This CDR3 region has 17 residues. CDR3 protein: CASSYSLGQGGNQPQHF. Here the CDR3 DNA reads TGTGCCAGCAGTTACTCGTTGGGACAGGGGGGAAATCAGCCCCAGCATTTT.

J is TRBJ1-6 and V is TRBV9; D not resolved. The V end was cut by 4 bases, the J end by 5 bases, with 7 bases between. This CDR3 contains 13 residues. Germline-derived CDR1 and CDR2 are SGDLS and YYNGEE. DNA of the CDR3: TGTGCCAGCAGCCCCGGGGATAATTCACCCCTCCACTTT. Translating it yields CASSPGDNSPLHF.

V gene TRBV7-2 combines with J gene TRBJ1-4; 7 nucleotides agree with TRBD1. Germline loops: CDR1 SGHTA, CDR2 FQGNSA. There are 17 residues in the CDR3. J lost 2 bases, V lost 0 bases, and 6 bases had no gene match. CDR3 DNA sequence: TGTGCCAGCAGCTTAGCGTCCCCGGGACAGACTAATGAAAAACTGTTTTTT. It encodes CASSLASPGQTNEKLFF. The full variable domain, its missing parts supplied by reference TRBV7-2 and TRBJ1-4, is GAGVSQSPSNKVTEKGKDVELRCDPISGHTALYWYRQSLGQGLEFLIYFQGNSAPDKSGLPSDRFSAERTGGSVSTLTIQRTQQEDSAVYLCASSLASPGQTNEKLFFGSGTQLSVL.

V usage is TRBV7-8 and J usage is TRBJ1-1; D remains unclear. The ends were cut back, 3 bases at V and 5 bases at J, with 13 bases in the middle. Germline V gives CDR1 SGHVS, CDR2 FQNEAQ. The CDR3 spans 14 residues. CDR3 residues: CASSFQPKLTEAFF. The CDR3 nucleotides read TGTGCCAGCAGCTTCCAACCAAAACTGACTGAAGCTTTCTTT.

This rearrangement joins TRBV5-6 to TRBJ2-7; possible D gene TRBD1, 6 bases. The CDR3 contains 16 residues. Germline assignment: CDR1 SGHDT and CDR2 YYEEEE. The V end was cut by 2 bases, the J end by 1 base, with 16 bases between. The CDR3 coding sequence is TGTGCCAGCAGCTTTGACTTAGGACAGTGGTCCTACGAGCAGTACTTC. It translates to CASSFDLGQWSYEQYF.

J is TRBJ2-1 and V is TRBV29-1; 7 bases agree with TRBD2. The CDR3 has 17 residues. V lost 2 bases, J lost 3 bases, and 13 bases stayed unmatched. Germline values: CDR1 SQVTM, CDR2 ANQGSEA. The chain's CDR3 is CSVEFRGLAEIYNEQFF. CDR3 nucleotide sequence: TGCAGCGTTGAATTCCGCGGTCTAGCGGAAATCTACAATGAGCAGTTCTTC.

The chain couples TRBV11-3 to TRBJ1-1; D not certain. CDR3 length equals 12 residues. Germline assignment: CDR1 SGHNT and CDR2 YENEEA. The ends were cut back, 0 bases at V and 4 bases at J, with 3 bases in the middle. In nucleotides, the CDR3 is TGTGCCAGCAGCTTAGAGGCCACTGAAGCTTTCTTT. Amino acids: CASSLEATEAFF.

This clone was recorded once. The chain combines TRBV7-6 with TRBJ1-1; 9 positions agree with TRBD1. J lost 1 base, V lost 1 base, and 7 bases had no gene match. Per the germline V gene, CDR1 is SGHVS and CDR2 is FNYEAQ. The CDR3 length is 17 residues. The CDR3 is CASSLGFKGQGNTEAFF. The CDR3 coding sequence is TGTGCCAGCAGCTTAGGATTCAAGGGACAGGGGAACACTGAAGCTTTCTTT.

The CDR3 loop is CASSPLGSGRGTGELFF. The DNA of the CDR3 is TGTGCCAGCAGCCCCCTAGGTAGCGGGAGAGGGACCGGGGAGCTGTTTTTT. This chain links TRBV9 with TRBJ2-2, with 9 nucleotides matching TRBD2. This CDR3 region has 17 residues. Germline CDR1 SGDLS, CDR2 YYNGEE. V shed 4 bases and J 5 bases; nucleotides not matched to a gene: 12.

This clone showed up just once. The junction and the germline gene differ at one end; a read error may be behind it. The rearrangement uses TRBV5-1 and TRBJ1-6; unclear D gene. Germline lookup yields CDR1 SGHRS and CDR2 YFSETQ. The CDR3 extends over 14 amino acids. The CDR3 loop reads CASSLELGYSPLHF. As DNA, the CDR3 is TGCGCCAGCAGCTTGGAACTCGGGTATTCTCCCCTCCACTTT.

The V and J genes are TRBV6-6 and TRBJ2-7; 7 positions match TRBD1. Germline V CDR1 and CDR2: MNHNY, SVGAGI (reference sequence). This CDR3 has 15 amino acids. Trimming at V came to 4 bases and at J to 6 bases, leaving 12 bases not matched to a gene. The chain's CDR3 is CASSSSRQGRIEQYF. In DNA, the CDR3 is TGTGCCAGCAGTTCTTCCCGACAGGGAAGAATCGAGCAGTACTTC.